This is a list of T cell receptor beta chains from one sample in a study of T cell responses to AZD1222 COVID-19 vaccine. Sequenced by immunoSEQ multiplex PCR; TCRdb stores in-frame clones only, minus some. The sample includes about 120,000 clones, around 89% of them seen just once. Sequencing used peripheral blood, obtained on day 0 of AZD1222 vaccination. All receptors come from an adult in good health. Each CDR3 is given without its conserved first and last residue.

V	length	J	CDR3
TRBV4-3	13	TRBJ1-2	ASSQALTVLEGYT
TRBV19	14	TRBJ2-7	ASSIMVNTRGREQY
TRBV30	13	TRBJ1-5	AWSVLGGLDQPQH
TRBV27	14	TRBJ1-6	ASSATRRAFNSPLH
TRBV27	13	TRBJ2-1	ASSPNPGTRVEQF
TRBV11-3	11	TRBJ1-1	ASSLDMDREAF
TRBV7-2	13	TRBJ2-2	ASSLGLGQVGELF
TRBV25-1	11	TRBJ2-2	ASSGAGTGELF
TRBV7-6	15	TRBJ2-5	ASSWPLAGISQETQY
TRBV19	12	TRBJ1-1	ASSNPGVGAEAF
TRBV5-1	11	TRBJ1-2	ASRVGAAYGYT
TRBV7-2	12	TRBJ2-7	ASSGTRSLYEQY
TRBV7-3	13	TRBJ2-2	ASSPTTGATGELF
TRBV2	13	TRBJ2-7	ASSGTGSVYYEQY
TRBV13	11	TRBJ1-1	ASSSGANTEAF
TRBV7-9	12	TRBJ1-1	ASSLVGRNTEAF
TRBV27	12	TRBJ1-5	ASSPQGSNQPQH
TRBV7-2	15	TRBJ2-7	ASSLGVGTGTPYEQY
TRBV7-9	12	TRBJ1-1	ASSLWDENTEAF
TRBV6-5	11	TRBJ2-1	ASSYSDSNEQF
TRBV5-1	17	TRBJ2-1	ASSLEPVGAGGRYNEQF
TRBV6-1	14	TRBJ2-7	ASSDLRRGGSYEQY
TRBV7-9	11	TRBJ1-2	ASSQVRAYGYT
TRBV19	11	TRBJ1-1	ASSIVRAAEAF
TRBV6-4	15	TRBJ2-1	ASSDTLSLGTYNEQF
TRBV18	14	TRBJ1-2	ASSPSSGQGDYGYT
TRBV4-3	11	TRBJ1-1	ASSQARQSEAF
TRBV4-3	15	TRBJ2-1	ASSQDPLGGQAGEQF
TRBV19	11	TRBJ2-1	ASALASYNEQF
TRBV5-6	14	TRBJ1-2	ASSFRPQGSLDGYT
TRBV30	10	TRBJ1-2	AWNGANYGYT
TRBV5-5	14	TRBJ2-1	ASSSLPAYHYNEQF